The 6 T cell receptor beta chains reported below all come from one sample, sequenced in a study of T cell responses to AZD1222 COVID-19 vaccine (dated by TCRdb to about 2021). Taken with the paper, the label for time point translates to: baseline before first vaccination. The receptor library was made with the immunoSEQ multiplex PCR assay. TCRdb mirrors the immuneACCESS table, restricted to in-frame sequences. Some clones are absent from its copies; in checked studies, under half trace to an unresolved V gene, and the reason for the others is unknown. The sample has roughly 97,000 clones on record, 75% to 90% of them singletons. Less than 9.5% of the sample is in the top ten clones. Specimen: peripheral blood, collected on day 0 of AZD1222 vaccination. These receptors came from an adult in good health.

The chain carries TRBV11-2 and TRBJ1-2; 7 bases agree with TRBD1. CDR1 and CDR2 (germline): SGHAT, FQNNGV. The CDR3 is 13 amino acids. V gave up 4 bases and J gave up 4 bases; unmatched junction bases: 3. The CDR3 nucleotides read TGTGCCAGCAGCTCCCGACAGGGCTATGGCTACACCTTC. It is translated as CASSSRQGYGYTF.

This chain uses TRBV7-2 with TRBJ2-5; TRBD2 aligns across 10 bases. V trimming: 5 bases; J trimming: 5 bases; junction bases outside the gene matches: 8. The CDR3 contains 15 residues. Per the germline V gene, CDR1 is SGHTA and CDR2 is FQGNSA. The CDR3 protein is CASSASGSYGETQYF. The CDR3 DNA follows: TGTGCCAGCAGCGCTAGCGGGAGTTACGGGGAGACCCAGTACTTC.

The chain links TRBV23-1 to TRBJ2-7, with 10 bases fitting TRBD2. TRBV23-1 qualifies as an ORF whose function is uncertain. The CDR3 has 14 amino acids. V was pared by 11 bases and J by 5 bases, with 12 bases of the junction left unmatched. The CDR3 loop is CAEGAGGPLDEQYF. The CDR3 nucleotides are TGCGCCGAGGGAGCGGGAGGGCCTCTAGACGAGCAGTACTTC.

The table lists this clone with a count of one. The V and J genes are TRBV18 and TRBJ2-3; TRBD1 is a possible D gene (5 bases). CDR1 is KGHSH and CDR2 is LQKENI in the germline V gene. The V end was cut by 5 bases, the J end by 2 bases, with 14 bases between. The CDR3 consists of 15 residues. The CDR3 sequence: CASSENGRVTDTQYF. The DNA of the CDR3 is TGTGCCAGCTCAGAAAACGGCAGGGTCACAGATACGCAGTATTTT.

This chain uses TRBV6-2 or TRBV6-3 with TRBJ2-7; D ambiguous. The CDR3 length is 14 residues. Trimming took 0 bases from V and 4 from J, leaving 10 bases between them. Germline CDR1 is MNHEY and CDR2 is SVGEGT. Here the CDR3 reads CASSYSIRAYEQYF. In nucleotides, the CDR3 is TGTGCCAGCAGTTACTCGATCCGGGCATACGAGCAGTACTTC.

This clone appeared a single time. The chain is built from TRBV14 and TRBJ2-7; D gene uncertain. The V gene lost 3 bases and the J gene lost 0 bases, with 9 bases spanning the gap. CDR3 length: 14 residues. Germline-derived CDR1 and CDR2 are SGHDN and FVKESK. In DNA, the CDR3 is TGTGCCAGCAGCCAGGGGTTTTACTCCTACGAGCAGTACTTC. As protein: CASSQGFYSYEQYF.